The TCR beta chain described here comes from a study of control samples from healthy donors and cancer patients. This clone was recorded once. Profiling relied on immunoSEQ multiplex PCR, and the TCRdb table lists in-frame clones only, not all of them. The table includes 120,000 or so clones, about nine tenths detected once. Germline V gives CDR1 ENHRY, CDR2 SYGVKD. The V and J ends lost 2 bases and 5 bases respectively, with 18 bases between them. The CDR3 has 16 amino acids. The chain combines TRBV10-3 with TRBJ1-1; maybe TRBD1 (6 bases). The sequencing input was blood. This TCR was sampled from a man in his forties in good health. The CDR3 region is CAISEIGAGVRTEAFF. In DNA, the CDR3 is TGTGCCATCAGTGAGATCGGGGCAGGGGTGAGGACTGAAGCTTTCTTT.